This T cell receptor (beta chain) was identified in a study of CD8 T cells in Susac syndrome. The control group consisted of healthy donors matched for age and sex. When the RNA was reverse transcribed, random hexamers were used with an input of about 0.5 to 1 ug. immunoSEQ multiplex PCR amplified TCR beta CDR3 across 54 Vbeta, 13 Jbeta. TCRdb reanalysed the immunoSEQ multiplex PCR reads using MiXCR and keeps one entry per CDR3 protein. The profile shows about 69,000 distinct CDR3 sequences, 95% of them singletons. Germline V gene sequence: CDR1 MNHEY, CDR2 SMNVEV (reference sequence). V lost 0 bases to trimming and J lost 6 bases, with 8 bases between them. The CDR3 consists of 14 residues.

The sequence derives from a human donor in good health. The chain is built from TRBV27 and TRBJ1-4; D unclear. Input material: CD8+ T cells from PBMCs. CDR3 nucleotide sequence: TGTGCCAGCAGTTTATCGATCAGGCATGAAAAACTGTTTTTT. This encodes CASSLSIRHEKLFF.